This T cell receptor beta chain was identified during a study of cytomegalovirus exposure and HLA in healthy donors. Broader study findings: V- and J-gene trimming in TCR beta was tied to a missense DCLRE1C variant by an analysis performed later.

In the case of this clone: Its target is not known. Other DNA variants within this sample encode the same CDR3.

The J segment lost 5 bases and the V segment lost 6 bases, leaving 6 bases of the junction unmatched. Germline loops: CDR1 MDHEN, CDR2 SYDVKM. The CDR3 totals 13 residues. The PCR had 60 Vbeta and 13 Jbeta primers. Produced via immunoSEQ multiplex PCR; TCRdb's table is partial and in-frame only. This sample has some 110,000 clones; 74% occur once, and the top ten carry around 10%. The J gene is TRBJ2-5, the V gene TRBV28; TRBD1 matches at 7 bases. The sequencing sample was made of PBMCs. This sequence originates from a woman between 45 and 60 years old in good health and CMV-seropositive. The CDR3 loop reads CASRRQGEETQYF. The CDR3 coding sequence is TGTGCCAGCAGAAGACAGGGCGAGGAGACCCAGTACTTC. Drawing the rest from reference TRBV28 and TRBJ2-5, the complete variable domain is DVKVTQSSRYLVKRTGEKVFLECVQDMDHENMFWYRQDPGLGLRLIYFSYDVKMKEKGDIPEGYSVSREKKERFSLILESASTNQTSMYLCASRRQGEETQYFGPGTRLLVL.